This TCR beta chain was recovered during a study of CXCR3-negative and CXCR3-positive naive CD8 T cells. Looking at the study overall: Each library held about 1.5 +/- 0.3 million TRB reads, about 140 million in total. Broader study findings: CXCR3-negative naive cells had less hydrophobic TRB CDR3s than did CXCR3-positive naive cells. Unlike memory cells, which differed, naive CXCR3-negative and CXCR3-positive cells had similar TRBV-TRBJ usage. For memory CD8+ cells diversity was much lower, but both naive subsets had comparably high diversity.

By phenotype, naive CD8+ T cells were CD45RO-CCR7+CD27+CD95-. Of note for this clonotype: Its target is not known.

This CDR3 is built from 12 residues. The V gene's germline CDR1 is DFQATT and CDR2 SNEGSKA (reference sequence). UMI labels and 5' RACE were used to prepare the TRB cDNA libraries. Each CDR3 protein gets one entry in TCRdb, which reprocessed the 5' RACE reads and gives no DNA. The sample has 120,000 to 150,000 distinct CDR3 sequences. The TCR originated in a human donor in good health. Some clones in this sample may be carry-over from other donors' samples. The source material was naive CXCR3+ CD8+ T cells from blood. Subset here: CD45RO-CCR7+CD27+CD95- naive CD8+ T cells expressing CXCR3 (TNR3+). The rearrangement links TRBV20-1 to TRBJ1-1. Here the CDR3 reads CSASWVATEAFF.